The T cell receptor beta chain described here comes from a study of spatial heterogeneity in lung cancer. Study at large: Sequences of the beta chain were consistently detected in greater numbers than alpha-chain sequences. Each distinct TCR and UMI combination averaged more than ten appearances in raw reads.

Every TCR cDNA molecule carried a tag that served as a unique molecular identifier. TCRdb fed the 5' RACE reads into MiXCR, producing one record per CDR3 protein. The profile shows fewer than 20,000 distinct CDR3 sequences, 15% to 20% of them singletons. Time point noted: sample taken at primary tumor resection. Whole RNA, which was extracted from tumor, nontumor lung tissue or frozen PBMC, was sequenced without any cell sorting. Study conclusions and caveats: Relative to follow-up, resection was when ubiquitous expanded tumor TCRs appeared more in blood.

This CDR3 comprises 13 residues. In germline, CDR1 is SNHLY, CDR2 FYNNEI. The V end lost 4 bases, the J end lost 7 bases, and 11 bases lay between the germline ends. This clonotype was counted ten times or more. Its antigen remains unknown. The chain couples TRBV2 to TRBJ2-1; no clear D gene. Specimen: PBMCs, collected at surgery. The receptor was isolated from a male donor with early-stage non-small cell lung cancer. Here the CDR3 DNA reads TGTGCCAGCAGTGTATCCTGGTTGAATGAGCAGTTCTTC. This translates into CASSVSWLNEQFF.